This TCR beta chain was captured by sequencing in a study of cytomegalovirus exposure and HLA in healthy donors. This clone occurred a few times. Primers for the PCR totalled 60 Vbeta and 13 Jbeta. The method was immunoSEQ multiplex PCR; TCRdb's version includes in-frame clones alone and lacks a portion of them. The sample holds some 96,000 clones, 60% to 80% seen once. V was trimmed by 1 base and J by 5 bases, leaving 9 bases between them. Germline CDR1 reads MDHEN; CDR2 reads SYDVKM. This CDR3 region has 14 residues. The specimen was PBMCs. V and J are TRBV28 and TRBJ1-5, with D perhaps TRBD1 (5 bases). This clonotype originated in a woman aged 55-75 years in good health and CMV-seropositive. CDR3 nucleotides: TGTGCCAGCAGTTTATCAGGGTATCATCAGCCCCAGCATTTT. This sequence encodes CASSLSGYHQPQHF. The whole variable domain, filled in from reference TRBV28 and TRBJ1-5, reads DVKVTQSSRYLVKRTGEKVFLECVQDMDHENMFWYRQDPGLGLRLIYFSYDVKMKEKGDIPEGYSVSREKKERFSLILESASTNQTSMYLCASSLSGYHQPQHFGDGTRLSIL.